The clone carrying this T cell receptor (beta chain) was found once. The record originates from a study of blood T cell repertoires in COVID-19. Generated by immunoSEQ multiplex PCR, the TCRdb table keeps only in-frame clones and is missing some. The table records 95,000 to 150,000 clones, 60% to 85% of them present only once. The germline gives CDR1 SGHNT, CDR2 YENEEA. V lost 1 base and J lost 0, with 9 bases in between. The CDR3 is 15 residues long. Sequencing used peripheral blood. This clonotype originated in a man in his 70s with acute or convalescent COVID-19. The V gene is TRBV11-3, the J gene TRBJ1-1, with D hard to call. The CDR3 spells CASSLVTAMNTEAFF. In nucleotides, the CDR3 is TGTGCCAGCAGCTTAGTAACAGCAATGAACACTGAAGCTTTCTTT.